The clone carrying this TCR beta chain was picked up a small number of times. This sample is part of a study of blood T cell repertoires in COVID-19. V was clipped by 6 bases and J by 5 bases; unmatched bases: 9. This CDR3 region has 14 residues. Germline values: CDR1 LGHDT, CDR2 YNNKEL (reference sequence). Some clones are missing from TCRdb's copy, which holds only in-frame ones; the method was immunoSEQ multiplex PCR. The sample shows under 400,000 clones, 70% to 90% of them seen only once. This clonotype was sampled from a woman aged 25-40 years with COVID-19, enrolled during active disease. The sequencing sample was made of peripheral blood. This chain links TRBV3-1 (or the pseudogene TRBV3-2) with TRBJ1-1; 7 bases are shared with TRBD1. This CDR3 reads CASSPQGKSTEAFF. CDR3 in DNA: TGTGCCAGCAGTCCACAGGGGAAATCAACTGAAGCTTTCTTT.